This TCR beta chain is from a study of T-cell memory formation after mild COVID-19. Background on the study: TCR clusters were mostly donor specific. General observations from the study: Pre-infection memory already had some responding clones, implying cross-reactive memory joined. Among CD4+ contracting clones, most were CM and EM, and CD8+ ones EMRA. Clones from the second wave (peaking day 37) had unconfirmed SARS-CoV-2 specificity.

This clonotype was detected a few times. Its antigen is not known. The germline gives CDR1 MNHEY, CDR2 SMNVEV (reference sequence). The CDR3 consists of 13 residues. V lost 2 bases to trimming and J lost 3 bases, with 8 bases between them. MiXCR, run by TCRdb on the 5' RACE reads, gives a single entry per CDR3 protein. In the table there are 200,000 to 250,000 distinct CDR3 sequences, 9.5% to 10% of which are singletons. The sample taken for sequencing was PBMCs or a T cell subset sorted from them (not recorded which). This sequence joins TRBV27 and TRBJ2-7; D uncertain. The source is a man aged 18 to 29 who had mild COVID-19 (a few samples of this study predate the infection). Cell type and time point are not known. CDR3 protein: CASSLRYSYEQYF. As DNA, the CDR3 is TGTGCCAGCAGTTTAAGGTATAGCTACGAGCAGTACTTC.